One sample yielded the 9 T cell receptor beta chains listed below, sequenced in a study of cytomegalovirus exposure and HLA in healthy donors. Amplification used 60 Vbeta primers and 13 Jbeta primers. The data were produced by immunoSEQ multiplex PCR, yet TCRdb's version contains in-frame clones alone and is incomplete. The sample includes 200,000 or so clones. The sample taken for sequencing was PBMCs. Receptors originate from a boy aged 5-17 years in good health and CMV-seronegative.

About this clone itself: Mismatch with germline at one junction end may stem from a read error. The chain couples TRBV6-5 to TRBJ2-1; TRBD2 aligns across 7 bases. CDR3 length: 15 amino acids. Germline V gene sequence: CDR1 MNHEY, CDR2 SVGAGI. CDR3 DNA: TGTGCCAGCACCTCCCCCCGGGGGGACTACAGTGAGCAGTTCTTC. Translated, it gives CASTSPRGDYSEQFF.

J is TRBJ2-5 and V is TRBV4-3; D is possibly TRBD2 (6 bases). Germline values: CDR1 LGHNA, CDR2 YSLEER. There are 17 residues in the CDR3. Deletions cut 1 base from V and 3 bases from J, with 18 bases between. The CDR3 coding sequence is TGCGCCAGCAGCCAAGGAGGGCGGGGTACGTGGGAAGAGACCCAGTACTTC. Translation: CASSQGGRGTWEETQYF.

This chain connects TRBV2 to TRBJ2-3; TRBD2 matches at 8 bases. The CDR3 spans 15 residues. V was pared by 9 bases and J by 4 bases, with 12 bases of the junction left unmatched. CDR1 and CDR2 from the germline V gene are SNHLY and FYNNEI. CDR3: CASGASGGVPDTQYF. For the CDR3, the DNA is TGTGCCAGTGGCGCAAGCGGGGGAGTTCCAGATACGCAGTATTTT. Supplemented by reference TRBV2 and TRBJ2-3, the full variable domain reads EPEVTQTPSHQVTQMGQEVILRCVPISNHLYFYWYRQILGQKVEFLVSFYNNEISEKSEIFDDQFSVERPDGSNFTLKIRSTKLEDSAMYFCASGASGGVPDTQYFGPGTRLTVL.

The chain carries TRBV7-2 and TRBJ2-7, with 12 bases identical to TRBD2. The CDR3 is 14 amino acids. J gave up 4 bases and V 7 bases, and 5 bases lay outside the gene matches. In germline, CDR1 is SGHTA, CDR2 FQGNSA. In nucleotides, the CDR3 is TGTGCCAGCACTGTGACTAGCGGGGGTTACGAGCAGTACTTC. Translation gives CASTVTSGGYEQYF.

CDR3 in amino acids: CAWSRDSAGEKLFF. CDR3 DNA: TGTGCCTGGAGTAGGGACTCCGCTGGGGAAAAACTGTTTTTT. V usage is TRBV30 and J usage is TRBJ1-4; D is perhaps TRBD1 (5 bases). From germline, CDR1 is GTSNPN and CDR2 SVGIG (reference sequence). Between the trimmed V and J ends, which lost 2 bases and 8 bases, there was a span of 15 bases. The CDR3 spans 14 residues.

The chain is built from TRBV30 and TRBJ2-7, with 7 bases matching TRBD1. Germline V gene lookup returns CDR1 GTSNPN and CDR2 SVGIG (reference sequence). The CDR3 has 16 amino acids. Losses at the gene ends were 7 bases for V and 1 base for J; bases not matched to a gene: 16. CDR3 coding DNA: TGTGCCTCCTACCCCACGACAGGGTCCCAATCCTACGAGCAGTACTTC. It is translated as CASYPTTGSQSYEQYF.

The V gene is TRBV7-3, the J gene TRBJ1-1; weak D call: TRBD1 (6 bases). The CDR3 has 15 amino acids. Germline-derived CDR1 and CDR2 are SGHTA and FQGTGA. V lost 0 bases and J 1 base, leaving 9 bases between the germline ends. This chain's CDR3 is CASSLTSTGNTEAFF. DNA of the CDR3: TGTGCCAGCAGCTTAACATCGACAGGGAACACTGAAGCTTTCTTT. The variable domain in full, completed from reference TRBV7-3 and TRBJ1-1, reads GAGVSQTPSNKVTEKGKYVELRCDPISGHTALYWYRQSLGQGPEFLIYFQGTGAADDSGLPNDRFFAVRPEGSVSTLKIQRTERGDSAVYLCASSLTSTGNTEAFFGQGTRLTVV.

The J gene is TRBJ2-1, the V gene TRBV4-3, with D maybe TRBD1 (6 bases). The CDR3 consists of 13 residues. In germline, CDR1 is LGHNA, CDR2 YSLEER. The germline V and J ends were trimmed by 4 bases and 8 bases, with 12 bases remaining between them. The CDR3 region is CASSPQGGYEQFF. The CDR3 coding sequence is TGCGCCAGCAGCCCTCAAGGGGGTTATGAGCAGTTCTTC.

V is TRBV5-1 and J is TRBJ2-7; 10 bases line up with TRBD2. The germline V gene encodes CDR1 SGHRS and CDR2 YFSETQ. V lost 0 bases and J lost 0; bases outside the gene matches: 9. The CDR3 contains 18 residues. As DNA, the CDR3 is TGCGCCAGCAGCTTGGTACCTAGCGGGGGAGGAAGCTCCTACGAGCAGTACTTC. This codes for CASSLVPSGGGSSYEQYF.